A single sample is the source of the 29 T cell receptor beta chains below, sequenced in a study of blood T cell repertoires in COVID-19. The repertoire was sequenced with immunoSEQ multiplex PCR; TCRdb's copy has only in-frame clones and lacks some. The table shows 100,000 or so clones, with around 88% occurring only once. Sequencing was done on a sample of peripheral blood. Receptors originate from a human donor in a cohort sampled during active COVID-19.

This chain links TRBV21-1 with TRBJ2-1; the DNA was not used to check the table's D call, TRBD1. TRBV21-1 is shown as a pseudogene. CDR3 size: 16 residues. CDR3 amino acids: CASSKGGGQGYNEQFF. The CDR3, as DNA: TGTGCCAGCAGCAAAGGAGGGGGACAGGGCTATAATGAGCAGTTCTTC.

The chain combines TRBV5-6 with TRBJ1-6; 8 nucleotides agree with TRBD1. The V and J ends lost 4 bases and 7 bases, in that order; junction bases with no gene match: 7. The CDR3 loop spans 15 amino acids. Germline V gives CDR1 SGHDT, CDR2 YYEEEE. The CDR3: CASSGQGLGNSPLHF. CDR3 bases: TGTGCCAGCAGCGGACAGGGTCTAGGGAATTCACCCCTCCACTTT.

The CDR3 sequence is CASSIAAGISTGELFF. CDR3 bases: TGTGCCAGTAGTATAGCGGCAGGGATAAGCACCGGGGAGCTGTTTTTT. The V call is TRBV19, the J call TRBJ2-2; D might be TRBD1 (5 bases). The V gene's germline CDR1 is LNHDA and CDR2 SQIVND (reference sequence). The CDR3 covers 16 residues. Trimming shortened V by 1 base and J by 4 bases, and 13 bases separated the two germline ends.

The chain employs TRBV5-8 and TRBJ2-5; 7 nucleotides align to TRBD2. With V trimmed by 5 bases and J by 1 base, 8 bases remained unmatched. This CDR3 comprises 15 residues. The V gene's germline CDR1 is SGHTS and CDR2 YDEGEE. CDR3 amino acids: CASRTSGTLQETQYF. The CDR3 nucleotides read TGTGCCAGCAGAACCAGCGGGACCCTCCAAGAGACCCAGTACTTC.

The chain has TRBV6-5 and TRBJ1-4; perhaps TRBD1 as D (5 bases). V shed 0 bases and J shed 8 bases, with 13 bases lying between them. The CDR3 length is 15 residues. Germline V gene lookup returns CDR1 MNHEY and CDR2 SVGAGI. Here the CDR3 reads CASSYSTATDEKLFF. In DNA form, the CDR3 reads TGTGCCAGCAGTTACTCGACGGCGACAGACGAAAAACTGTTTTTT.

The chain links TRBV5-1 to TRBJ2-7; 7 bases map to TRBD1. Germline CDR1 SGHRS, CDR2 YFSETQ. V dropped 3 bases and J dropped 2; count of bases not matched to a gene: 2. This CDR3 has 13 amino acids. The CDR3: CASSYGTAYEQYF. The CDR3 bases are TGCGCCAGCAGCTATGGGACAGCCTACGAGCAGTACTTC.

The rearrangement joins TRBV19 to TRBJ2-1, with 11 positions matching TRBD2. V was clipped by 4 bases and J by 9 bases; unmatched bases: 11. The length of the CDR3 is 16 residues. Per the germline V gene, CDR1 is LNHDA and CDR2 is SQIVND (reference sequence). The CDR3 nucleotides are TGTGCCAGTAGTAGTAGCGGGAGGGCCGTCGGCGGTGAGCAGTTCTTC. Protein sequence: CASSSSGRAVGGEQFF.

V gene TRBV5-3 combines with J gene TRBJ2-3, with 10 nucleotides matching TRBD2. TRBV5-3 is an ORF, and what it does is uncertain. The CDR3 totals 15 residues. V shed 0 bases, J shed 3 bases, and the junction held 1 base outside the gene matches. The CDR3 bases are TGTGCCAGAAGCTTGGTACTAGCGGGGACAGATACGCAGTATTTT. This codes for CARSLVLAGTDTQYF.

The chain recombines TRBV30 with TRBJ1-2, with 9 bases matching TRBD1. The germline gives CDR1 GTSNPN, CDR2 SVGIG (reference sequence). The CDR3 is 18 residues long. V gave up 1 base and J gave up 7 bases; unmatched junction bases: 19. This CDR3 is CAWSGIGTGRGGFAGYTF. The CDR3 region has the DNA TGTGCCTGGAGTGGGATCGGGACAGGGAGAGGAGGCTTCGCTGGCTACACCTTC.

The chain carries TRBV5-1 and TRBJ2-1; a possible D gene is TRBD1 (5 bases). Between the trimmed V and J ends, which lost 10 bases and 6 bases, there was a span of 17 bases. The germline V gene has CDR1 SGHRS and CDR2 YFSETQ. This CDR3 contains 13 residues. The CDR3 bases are TGCGCCTGCGACCAAGGGGCAGGCAATGAGCAGTTCTTC. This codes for CACDQGAGNEQFF.

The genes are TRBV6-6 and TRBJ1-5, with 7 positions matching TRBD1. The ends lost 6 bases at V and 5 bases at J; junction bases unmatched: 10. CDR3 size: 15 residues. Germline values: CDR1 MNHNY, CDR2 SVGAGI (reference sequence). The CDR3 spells CASSQNRQGHQPQHF. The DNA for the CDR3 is TGTGCCAGCAGCCAGAACCGACAGGGTCATCAGCCCCAGCATTTT.

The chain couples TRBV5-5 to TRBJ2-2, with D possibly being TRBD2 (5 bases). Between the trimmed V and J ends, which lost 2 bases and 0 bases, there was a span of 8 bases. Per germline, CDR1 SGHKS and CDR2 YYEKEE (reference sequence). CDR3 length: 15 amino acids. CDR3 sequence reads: CASSLSGTNTGELFF. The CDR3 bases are TGTGCCAGCAGCTTAAGCGGAACGAACACCGGGGAGCTGTTTTTT.

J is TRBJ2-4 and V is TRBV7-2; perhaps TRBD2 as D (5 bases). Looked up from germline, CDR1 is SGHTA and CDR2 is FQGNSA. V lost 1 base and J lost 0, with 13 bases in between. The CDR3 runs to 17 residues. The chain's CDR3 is CASSLVSGSIAKNIQYF. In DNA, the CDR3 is TGTGCCAGCAGCTTAGTAAGCGGATCAATAGCCAAAAACATTCAGTACTTC.

The CDR3 is CASTRTSGDYNEQFF. CDR3 DNA: TGTGCCAGCACCCGGACTAGCGGAGATTACAATGAGCAGTTCTTC. The J gene is TRBJ2-1, the V gene TRBV2; 10 bases agree with TRBD2. The CDR3 has 15 amino acids. The V gene end was trimmed by 7 bases and the J gene end by 4 bases; junction bases not matched to a gene: 7. Germline assignment: CDR1 SNHLY and CDR2 FYNNEI.

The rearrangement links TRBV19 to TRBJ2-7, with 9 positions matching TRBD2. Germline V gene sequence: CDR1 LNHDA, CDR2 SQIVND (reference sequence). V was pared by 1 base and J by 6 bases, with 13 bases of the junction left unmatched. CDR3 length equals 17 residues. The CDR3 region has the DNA TGTGCCAGTAGTATAGTAGATCTTGGCGGGAGGGCAGGCGAGCAGTACTTC. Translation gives CASSIVDLGGRAGEQYF.

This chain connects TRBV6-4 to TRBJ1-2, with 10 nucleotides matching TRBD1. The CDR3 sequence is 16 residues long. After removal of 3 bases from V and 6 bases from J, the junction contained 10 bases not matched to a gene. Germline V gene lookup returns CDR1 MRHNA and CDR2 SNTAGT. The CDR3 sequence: CASSDIPGQGRNGYTF. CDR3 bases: TGTGCCAGCAGTGATATCCCGGGACAGGGGAGAAATGGCTACACCTTC.

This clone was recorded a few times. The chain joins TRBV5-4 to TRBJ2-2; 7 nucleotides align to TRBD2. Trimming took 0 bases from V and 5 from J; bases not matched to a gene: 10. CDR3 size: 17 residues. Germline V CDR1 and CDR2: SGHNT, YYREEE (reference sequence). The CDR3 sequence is CASSLDSGSTLTGELFF. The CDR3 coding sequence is TGTGCCAGCAGCTTGGATAGCGGGTCAACATTAACCGGGGAGCTGTTTTTT.

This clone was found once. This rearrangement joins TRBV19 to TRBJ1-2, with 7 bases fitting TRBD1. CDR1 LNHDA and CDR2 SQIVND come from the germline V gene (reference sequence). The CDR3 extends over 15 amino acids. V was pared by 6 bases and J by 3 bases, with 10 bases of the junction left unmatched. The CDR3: CASSQTRGNYYGYTF. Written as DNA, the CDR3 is TGTGCCAGTAGCCAAACCAGGGGGAACTACTATGGCTACACCTTC.

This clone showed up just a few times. The CDR3 sequence: CASSQVVTGELFF. The DNA for the CDR3 is TGCGCCAGCAGCCAAGTCGTCACCGGGGAGCTGTTTTTT. This sequence joins TRBV4-1 and TRBJ2-2, with D uncertain. The germline gives CDR1 MGHRA, CDR2 YSYEKL. Trimming left V 1 base short and J 4 bases short, with 4 bases between. The CDR3 loop spans 13 amino acids.

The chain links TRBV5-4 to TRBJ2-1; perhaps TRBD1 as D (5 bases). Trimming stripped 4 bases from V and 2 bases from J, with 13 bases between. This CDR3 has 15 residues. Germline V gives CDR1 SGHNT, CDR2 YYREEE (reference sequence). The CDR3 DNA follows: TGTGCCAGCAGCGGGCGCAGGGCCACCTACAATGAGCAGTTCTTC. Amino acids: CASSGRRATYNEQFF.

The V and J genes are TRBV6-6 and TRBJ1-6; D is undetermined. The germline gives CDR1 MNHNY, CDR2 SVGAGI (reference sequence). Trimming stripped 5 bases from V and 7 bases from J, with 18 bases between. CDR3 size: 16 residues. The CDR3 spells CASSPMGDRGNSPLHF. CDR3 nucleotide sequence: TGTGCCAGCAGTCCTATGGGAGACCGAGGGAATTCACCCCTCCACTTT.

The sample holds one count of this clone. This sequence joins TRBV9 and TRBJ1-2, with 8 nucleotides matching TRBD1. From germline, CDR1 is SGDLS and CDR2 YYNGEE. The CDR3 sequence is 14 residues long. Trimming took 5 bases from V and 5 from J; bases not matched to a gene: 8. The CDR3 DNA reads TGTGCCAGCAGTATAGACAGGGGAGCGTATGGCTACACCTTC. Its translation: CASSIDRGAYGYTF.

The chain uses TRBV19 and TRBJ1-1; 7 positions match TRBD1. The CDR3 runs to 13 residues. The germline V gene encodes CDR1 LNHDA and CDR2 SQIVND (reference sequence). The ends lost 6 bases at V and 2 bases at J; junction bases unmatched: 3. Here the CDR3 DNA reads TGTGCCAGTAGCGACAGGGTTAACACTGAAGCTTTCTTT. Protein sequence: CASSDRVNTEAFF.

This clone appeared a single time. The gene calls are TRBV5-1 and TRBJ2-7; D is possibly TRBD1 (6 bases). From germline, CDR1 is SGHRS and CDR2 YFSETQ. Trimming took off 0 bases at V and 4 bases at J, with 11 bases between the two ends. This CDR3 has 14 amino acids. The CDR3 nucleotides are TGCGCCAGCAGCTTGGGAACACAGGGTTACGAGCAGTACTTC. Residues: CASSLGTQGYEQYF. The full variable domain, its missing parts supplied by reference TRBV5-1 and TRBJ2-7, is KAGVTQTPRYLIKTRGQQVTLSCSPISGHRSVSWYQQTPGQGLQFLFEYFSETQRNKGNFPGRFSGRQFSNSRSEMNVSTLELGDSALYLCASSLGTQGYEQYFGPGTRLTVT.

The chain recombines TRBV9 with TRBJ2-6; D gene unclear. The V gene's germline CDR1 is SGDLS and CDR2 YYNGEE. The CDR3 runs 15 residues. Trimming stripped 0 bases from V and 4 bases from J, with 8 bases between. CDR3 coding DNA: TGTGCCAGCAGCGTAGGGGCGCTAGGGGCCAACGTCCTGACTTTC. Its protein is CASSVGALGANVLTF.

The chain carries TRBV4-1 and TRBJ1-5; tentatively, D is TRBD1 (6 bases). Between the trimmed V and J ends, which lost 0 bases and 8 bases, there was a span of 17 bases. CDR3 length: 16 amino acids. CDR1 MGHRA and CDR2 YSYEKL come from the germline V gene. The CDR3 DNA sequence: TGCGCCAGCAGCCAAGAACCTACAGGGAAGATCAAGCCCCAGCATTTT. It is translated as CASSQEPTGKIKPQHF.

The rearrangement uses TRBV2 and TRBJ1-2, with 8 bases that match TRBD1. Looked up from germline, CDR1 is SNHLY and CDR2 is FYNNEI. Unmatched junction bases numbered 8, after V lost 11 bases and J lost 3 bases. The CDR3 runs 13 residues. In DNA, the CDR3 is TGTGCCGAAGGACAGGGATTCGACTATGGCTACACCTTC. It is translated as CAEGQGFDYGYTF.

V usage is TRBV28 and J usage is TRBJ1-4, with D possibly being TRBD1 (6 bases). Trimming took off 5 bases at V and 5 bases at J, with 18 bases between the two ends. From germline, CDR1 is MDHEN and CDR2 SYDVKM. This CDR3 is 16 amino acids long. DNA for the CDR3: TGTGCCAGCAGTCCTCCCAGACGGGACATAAATGAAAAACTGTTTTTT. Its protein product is CASSPPRRDINEKLFF.

The chain's CDR3 is CASRSRREYTDTQYF. For the CDR3, the DNA is TGCGCCAGCAGGTCTCGTAGGGAGTATACAGATACGCAGTATTTT. V is TRBV10-2 and J is TRBJ2-3; D is possibly TRBD2 (5 bases). Germline CDR1 reads WSHSY; CDR2 reads SAAADI. V was shortened by 6 bases and J by 3 bases, with 16 bases between the two germline ends. The length of the CDR3 is 15 residues.